A selection of T cell receptor beta chains follows, all from one sample in a study of shared clonotypes between healthy human individuals. The assay was immunoSEQ multiplex PCR, and TCRdb's table has in-frame clones only and misses some. Among over 2 million clones listed, about 95% were seen once. Sequenced material: naive CD8+ T cells sorted from blood. These receptors originate from a man aged 18 to 29 in good health. Both conserved end residues are part of each CDR3. A row's size may be missing; if present it is once, few, many or a size class.

J gene	V gene	clone size	CDR3 protein
TRBJ2-4	TRBV9	-	CASSVGGARNIQYF
TRBJ2-1	TRBV28	-	CASRPSGQGADNEQFF
TRBJ2-3	TRBV29-1	-	CSVDIAGVGSDTQYF
TRBJ1-1	TRBV4-1	-	CASSLTTGRTEAFF
TRBJ2-7	TRBV5-1	-	CASSPEGAQGYEQYF
TRBJ1-1	TRBV6-1	-	CASKRVNTEAFF
TRBJ2-1	TRBV6-5	-	CASMGQRLNEQFF
TRBJ2-3	TRBV18	-	CASSTLAFTQYF
TRBJ2-7	TRBV19	once	CASSMTSGGYEQYF
TRBJ1-2	TRBV7-2	-	CASTVTWEENYGYTF
TRBJ2-6	TRBV11-2	-	CASSPSPFSGANVLTF
TRBJ2-7	TRBV5-6	-	CASSLNDFTDEQYF
TRBJ2-7	TRBV28	-	CASSLLGLYEQYF
TRBJ2-3	TRBV5-1	-	CASSLVGEGPPDTQYF
TRBJ2-3	TRBV27	-	CASSPPPHGTDTQYF
TRBJ2-3	TRBV7-9	-	CASSLAQGGSDTQYF
TRBJ2-4	TRBV10-2	-	CASSEGIGIQYF
TRBJ1-2	TRBV6-5	-	CASLTTGTRGYTF
TRBJ2-5	TRBV9	-	CASSVKAGQGTQETQYF
TRBJ2-1	TRBV5-1	-	CASSHAGYGRDEQFF
TRBJ2-5	TRBV29-1	-	CSVEVQGETQYF
TRBJ1-3	TRBV10-3	-	CAISAGSSSGNTIYF
TRBJ2-3	TRBV7-9	once	CASSLAKPLAGSTDTQYF
TRBJ2-7	TRBV27	-	CASSLGQGAGEQYF
TRBJ2-5	TRBV28	-	CASRTGGMETQYF
TRBJ2-2	TRBV6-5	-	CASSLIPGLDTGELFF
TRBJ2-7	TRBV7-9	-	CASSSTGFYEQYF
TRBJ2-2	TRBV7-3	-	CASSPLAGEDTGELFF
TRBJ2-1	TRBV4-2	-	CASSQGGYEQFF
TRBJ1-2	TRBV23-1	-	CASSPWGTGPRYTF
TRBJ2-7	TRBV18	-	CASSPPGRGSDEQYF
TRBJ1-6	TRBV28	-	CASSLRSPLHF
TRBJ2-7	TRBV5-5	-	CASSLPGLSYEQYF
TRBJ1-4	TRBV5-3	-	CARSPTVGGTEKLFF
TRBJ2-5	TRBV4-3	-	CASSPLAGGLETQYF
TRBJ1-2	TRBV27	-	CASTLDPGRGYTF
TRBJ2-3	TRBV19	-	CASSISGGTTDTQYF
TRBJ2-1	TRBV2	-	CASLTGVGVNEQFF
TRBJ2-7	TRBV7-2	-	CASSLSILAGQGIYEQYF
TRBJ2-2	TRBV18	-	CASRQEYTGELFF
TRBJ1-1	TRBV5-6	-	CASRAGTGLDTEAFF
TRBJ2-6	TRBV7-9	once	CASSPGVMFYRANVLTF
TRBJ1-1	TRBV19	-	CARDSPNTEAFF
TRBJ2-6	TRBV10-2	-	CASSLQGTGANVLTF
TRBJ1-6	TRBV5-5	once	CASSPDRALSYNSPLHF
TRBJ2-7	TRBV9	-	CASSVGDGAYEQYF
TRBJ2-7	TRBV30	-	CAWEWESEQYF
TRBJ2-1	TRBV6-5	-	CASSQLWADYNEQFF
TRBJ2-3	TRBV4-2	-	CASSGSGSTDTQYF
TRBJ2-3	TRBV27	once	CASSPGIFTDTQYF